Presented here are 23 T cell receptor beta chains from one specimen sequenced in a study of CD8 T cells in Susac syndrome. An amount of RNA that ranged from roughly 0.45 to 1 ug was reverse transcribed with random hexamers. TCRdb reprocessed the immunoSEQ multiplex PCR reads with MiXCR, giving one entry per CDR3 protein. Of 70,000 or so distinct CDR3 sequences in the sample, less than 95% are singletons; the top ten hold about 0.4%. The sequencing sample was made of CD8+ T cells from PBMCs. These receptor sequences come from a human donor with multiple sclerosis.

V and J are TRBV20-1 and TRBJ2-7; D remains unclear. Germline values: CDR1 DFQATT, CDR2 SNEGSKA (reference sequence). The CDR3 extends over 15 amino acids. Trimming took 3 bases from V and 2 from J, leaving 17 bases between them. The CDR3 sequence is CSARADEFRPYEQYF. CDR3 coding DNA: TGCAGTGCTAGGGCCGACGAGTTCCGTCCCTACGAGCAGTACTTC.

V is TRBV27 and J is TRBJ1-5; D is perhaps TRBD1 (5 bases). The germline V and J ends were trimmed by 2 bases and 6 bases, with 8 bases remaining between them. Looked up from germline, CDR1 is MNHEY and CDR2 is SMNVEV (reference sequence). CDR3 length: 13 amino acids. CDR3 sequence: CASSLAGSQPQHF. The CDR3 DNA reads as TGTGCCAGCAGTTTAGCAGGGAGTCAGCCCCAGCATTTT.

A few counts support this clonotype. The V call is TRBV4-1, the J call TRBJ2-7; D is uncertain. Trimming removed 1 base from V and 7 bases from J, with 14 bases in between. Germline-derived CDR1 and CDR2 are MGHRA and YSYEKL. There are 14 residues in the CDR3. The CDR3 nucleotides read TGCGCCAGCAGCCAAGTCGACACCGGCCGGGAGCAGTACTTC. Translated: CASSQVDTGREQYF.

The V call is TRBV7-2, the J call TRBJ2-7, with no clear D. With 7 bases removed from V and 5 bases from J, the gap between germline ends came to 12 bases. This CDR3 is 12 amino acids long. Germline V gene lookup returns CDR1 SGHTA and CDR2 FQGNSA. For the CDR3, the DNA is TGTGCCAGCACACCGCTAGGGCACGAGCAGTACTTC. This gives the protein CASTPLGHEQYF.

The chain carries TRBV3-1 and TRBJ2-7, with a possible D match to TRBD2 (5 bases). The germline V and J ends were trimmed by 7 bases and 1 base, with 14 bases remaining between them. Germline V gene sequence: CDR1 LGHDT, CDR2 YNNKEL (reference sequence). This CDR3 contains 14 residues. CDR3 bases: TGTGCCAGCACTAAAGGGAGACGATCCTACGAGCAGTACTTC. Protein: CASTKGRRSYEQYF.

The genes are TRBV29-1 and TRBJ1-1; D gene uncertain. CDR1 and CDR2 from the germline V gene are SQVTM and ANQGSEA. V was trimmed by 2 bases and J by 0 bases, leaving 7 bases between them. The CDR3 totals 13 residues. The CDR3 here is CSVEIGVNTEAFF. The CDR3 DNA is TGCAGCGTTGAAATTGGGGTGAACACTGAAGCTTTCTTT.

The CDR3 loop is CASSFGAGGLTDTQYF. Written as DNA, the CDR3 is TGTGCCAGCAGCTTCGGGGCGGGGGGCCTCACAGATACGCAGTATTTT. V and J are TRBV7-2 and TRBJ2-3; 8 nucleotides agree with TRBD2. CDR3 length equals 16 residues. Germline CDR1 is SGHTA and CDR2 is FQGNSA. The junction had 7 bases not matched to a gene; V was cut back by 3 bases and J by 2 bases. Full variable domain (remainder filled in from reference TRBV7-2 and TRBJ2-3): GAGVSQSPSNKVTEKGKDVELRCDPISGHTALYWYRQSLGQGLEFLIYFQGNSAPDKSGLPSDRFSAERTGGSVSTLTIQRTQQEDSAVYLCASSFGAGGLTDTQYFGPGTRLTVL.

V is TRBV4-3 and J is TRBJ2-1; D uncertain. The CDR3 spans 13 residues. With 1 base removed from V and 8 bases from J, the gap between germline ends came to 9 bases. CDR1 is LGHNA and CDR2 is YSLEER in the germline V gene. The CDR3 here is CASSQVGVDEQFF. CDR3 nucleotides: TGCGCCAGCAGCCAAGTTGGGGTCGATGAGCAGTTCTTC.

The chain is built from TRBV7-2 and TRBJ2-1; D not certain. The CDR3 spans 17 residues. The V end lost 1 base, the J end lost 13 bases, and 26 bases lay between the germline ends. Germline lookup yields CDR1 SGHTA and CDR2 FQGNSA. The CDR3 is CASSLVVLPDPRADQFF. The DNA for the CDR3 is TGTGCCAGCAGCTTAGTAGTTTTGCCGGACCCCCGGGCTGATCAGTTCTTC.

For this clonotype: Germline is not matched at one junction end, which may reflect a read error. The chain combines TRBV6-5 with TRBJ1-2, with 8 bases matching TRBD1. The CDR3 runs to 14 residues. Germline assignment: CDR1 MNHEY and CDR2 SVGAGI. CDR3 coding DNA: TGTGCCAGCAGACTAGGGACAGGTCACTACGGCTACACCTTC. It codes for CASRLGTGHYGYTF.

The chain couples TRBV4-3 to TRBJ2-2; the match to TRBD2 covers 14 bases. This CDR3 has 18 residues. Germline-derived CDR1 and CDR2 are LGHNA and YSLEER. The trim removed 4 bases at V and 5 bases at J, leaving 9 bases unmatched. The CDR3 reads CASSPRLAGGPGTGELFF. The CDR3 DNA sequence: TGCGCCAGCAGCCCCCGACTAGCGGGGGGGCCGGGAACCGGGGAGCTGTTTTTT.

The chain has TRBV7-8 and TRBJ2-1, with D possibly being TRBD1 or TRBD2 (5 bases each). V was cut by 5 bases and J by 8 bases, with 10 bases left in between. This CDR3 spans 12 amino acids. The germline V gene has CDR1 SGHVS and CDR2 FQNEAQ. The CDR3 nucleotides are TGTGCCAGCAGCCCTTGGGACGATGAGCAGTTCTTC. Protein: CASSPWDDEQFF.

The chain carries TRBV19 and TRBJ2-7; TRBD1 matches at 9 bases. The CDR3 runs 13 residues. The V gene's germline CDR1 is LNHDA and CDR2 SQIVND (reference sequence). J was trimmed by 6 bases and V by 9 bases; bases with no gene match: 9. The CDR3 spells CASRPGQGIEQYF. CDR3 coding DNA: TGTGCCAGCAGACCGGGACAGGGTATCGAGCAGTACTTC.

The chain couples TRBV11-2 to TRBJ1-2, with TRBD1 matching over 9 bases. V lost 5 bases and J lost 3; bases outside the gene matches: 1. The germline gives CDR1 SGHAT, CDR2 FQNNGV. The CDR3 spans 13 residues. The CDR3 here is CASSRTGDYGYTF. The CDR3 bases are TGTGCCAGCAGCCGGACAGGGGACTATGGCTACACCTTC.

V usage is TRBV14 and J usage is TRBJ2-1; 7 nucleotides line up with TRBD2. The CDR3 length is 14 residues. V dropped 7 bases and J dropped 5; count of bases not matched to a gene: 8. The germline V gene has CDR1 SGHDN and CDR2 FVKESK. Here the CDR3 DNA reads TGTGCCAGCAAGCGGGACGGAATGGACAATGAGCAGTTCTTC. Its translation is CASKRDGMDNEQFF.

The V gene is TRBV5-1, the J gene TRBJ2-3, with a possible D match to TRBD2 (6 bases). The V gene's germline CDR1 is SGHRS and CDR2 YFSETQ. Trimming removed 0 bases at V and 1 base at J, with 6 bases between. The length of the CDR3 is 14 residues. The CDR3 reads CASSLGEGTDTQYF. The CDR3 DNA follows: TGCGCCAGCAGCTTGGGGGAGGGCACAGATACGCAGTATTTT.

The rearrangement links TRBV19 to TRBJ1-3; D possibly corresponds to TRBD1 (6 bases). Trimming removed 8 bases from V and 1 base from J, with 12 bases in between. CDR3 length equals 14 residues. Germline CDR1 LNHDA, CDR2 SQIVND (reference sequence). CDR3 amino acids: CASGGPGSGNTIYF. Here the CDR3 DNA reads TGTGCCAGTGGGGGCCCCGGTTCTGGAAACACCATATATTTT. Complete variable domain (other parts from reference TRBV19 and TRBJ1-3): DGGITQSPKYLFRKEGQNVTLSCEQNLNHDAMYWYRQDPGQGLRLIYYSQIVNDFQKGDIAEGYSVSREKKESFPLTVTSAQKNPTAFYLCASGGPGSGNTIYFGEGSWLTVV.

This clonotype has a handful of counts. The V call is TRBV19, the J call TRBJ2-1, with D perhaps matching TRBD1 or TRBD2 (5 bases each). The CDR3 spans 12 residues. V was trimmed by 3 bases and J by 6 bases, leaving 6 bases between them. The V gene's germline CDR1 is LNHDA and CDR2 SQIVND (reference sequence). CDR3 DNA: TGTGCCAGTAGTATGAGGGGCAATGAGCAGTTCTTC. Translation gives CASSMRGNEQFF.

This clonotype came up once. The chain has TRBV14 and TRBJ2-2; no firm D call. Trimming removed 1 base from V and 9 bases from J, with 12 bases in between. Germline V gene lookup returns CDR1 SGHDN and CDR2 FVKESK. There are 14 residues in the CDR3. The CDR3, as DNA: TGTGCCAGCAGCCAAGGTGGTAGTCTCCGGGAGCTGTTTTTT. Residues: CASSQGGSLRELFF. Based on the CDR3 plus reference TRBV14 and TRBJ2-2, the full variable domain is EAGVTQFPSHSVIEKGQTVTLRCDPISGHDNLYWYRRVMGKEIKFLLHFVKESKQDESGMPNNRFLAERTGGTYSTLKVQPAELEDSGVYFCASSQGGSLRELFFGEGSRLTVL.

V is TRBV30 and J is TRBJ1-5; 7 nucleotides match TRBD1. This CDR3 region has 13 residues. Losses at the gene ends were 7 bases for V and 4 bases for J; bases not matched to a gene: 7. Germline V CDR1 and CDR2: GTSNPN, SVGIG (reference sequence). This CDR3 reads CAYTGDTNQPQHF. The DNA of the CDR3 is TGTGCCTACACAGGGGACACTAATCAGCCCCAGCATTTT.

The chain combines TRBV5-1 with TRBJ2-7; D gene uncertain. Deletions cut 1 base from V and 0 bases from J, with 11 bases between. CDR3 length equals 15 residues. CDR1 and CDR2 (germline): SGHRS, YFSETQ. Here the CDR3 DNA reads TGCGCCAGCAGCTTGAGGACGGTGAGCTCCTACGAGCAGTACTTC. It yields the protein CASSLRTVSSYEQYF.

The chain carries TRBV2 and TRBJ2-1, with 11 bases that match TRBD2. Germline assignment: CDR1 SNHLY and CDR2 FYNNEI. The V gene end was trimmed by 3 bases and the J gene end by 8 bases; junction bases not matched to a gene: 6. The CDR3 loop spans 15 amino acids. CDR3 bases: TGTGCCAGCAGTGAGCTAGCGGGAGGTAACGATGAGCAGTTCTTC. This sequence encodes CASSELAGGNDEQFF. Using reference TRBV2 and TRBJ2-1 for the parts outside the CDR3, the full variable domain is EPEVTQTPSHQVTQMGQEVILRCVPISNHLYFYWYRQILGQKVEFLVSFYNNEISEKSEIFDDQFSVERPDGSNFTLKIRSTKLEDSAMYFCASSELAGGNDEQFFGPGTRLTVL.

This clonotype came up a few times. The chain has TRBV7-2 and TRBJ2-1, with unresolved D. Trimming took 2 bases from V and 0 from J, leaving 8 bases between them. The CDR3 contains 15 residues. Per the germline V gene, CDR1 is SGHTA and CDR2 is FQGNSA. CDR3 nucleotides: TGTGCCAGCAGCTTATTGGGCAGCTCCTACAATGAGCAGTTCTTC. Translated, it gives CASSLLGSSYNEQFF.